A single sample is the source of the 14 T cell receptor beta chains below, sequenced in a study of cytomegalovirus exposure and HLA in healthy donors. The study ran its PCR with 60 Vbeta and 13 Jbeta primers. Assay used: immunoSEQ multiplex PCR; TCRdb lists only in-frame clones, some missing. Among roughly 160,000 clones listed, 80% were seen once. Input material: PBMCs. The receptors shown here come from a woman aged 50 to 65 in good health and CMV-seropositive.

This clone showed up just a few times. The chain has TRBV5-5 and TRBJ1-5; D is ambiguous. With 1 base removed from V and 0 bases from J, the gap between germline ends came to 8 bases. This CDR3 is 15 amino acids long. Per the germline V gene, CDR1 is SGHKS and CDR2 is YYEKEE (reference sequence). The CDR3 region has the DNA TGTGCCAGCAGCTTGTTTCAGGATAGCAATCAGCCCCAGCATTTT. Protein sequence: CASSLFQDSNQPQHF.

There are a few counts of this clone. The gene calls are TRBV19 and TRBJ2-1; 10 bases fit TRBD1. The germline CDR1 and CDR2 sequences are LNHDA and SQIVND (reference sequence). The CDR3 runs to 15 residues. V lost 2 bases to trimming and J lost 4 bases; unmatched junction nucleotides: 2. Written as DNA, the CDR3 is TGTGCCAGTAGTATAACGGGACAGGGGTACAATGAGCAGTTCTTC. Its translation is CASSITGQGYNEQFF.

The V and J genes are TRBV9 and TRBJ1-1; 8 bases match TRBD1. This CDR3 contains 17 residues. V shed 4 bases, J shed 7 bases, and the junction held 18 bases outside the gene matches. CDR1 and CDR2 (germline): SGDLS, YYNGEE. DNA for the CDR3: TGTGCCAGCAGCCAATCCGGGACAGGTCCCCTTGGCCGTGAAGCTTTCTTT. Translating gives CASSQSGTGPLGREAFF.

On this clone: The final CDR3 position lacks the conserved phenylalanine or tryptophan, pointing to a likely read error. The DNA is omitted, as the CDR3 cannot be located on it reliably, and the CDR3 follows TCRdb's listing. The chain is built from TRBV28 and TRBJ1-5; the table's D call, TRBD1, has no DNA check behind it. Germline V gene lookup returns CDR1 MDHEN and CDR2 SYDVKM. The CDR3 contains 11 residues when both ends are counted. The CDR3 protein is CASSLRDTEFL.

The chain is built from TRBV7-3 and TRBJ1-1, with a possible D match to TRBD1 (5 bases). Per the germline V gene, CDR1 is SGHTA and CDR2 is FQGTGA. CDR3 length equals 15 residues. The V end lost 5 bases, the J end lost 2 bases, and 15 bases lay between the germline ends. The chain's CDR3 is CASSPPGEGNTEAFF. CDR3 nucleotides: TGTGCCAGCAGCCCCCCGGGGGAGGGTAACACTGAAGCTTTCTTT.

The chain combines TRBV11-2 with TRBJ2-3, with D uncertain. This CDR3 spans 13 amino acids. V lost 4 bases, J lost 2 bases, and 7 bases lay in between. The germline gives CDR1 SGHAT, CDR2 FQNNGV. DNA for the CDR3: TGTGCCAGCAGCTCTACCTACACAGATACGCAGTATTTT. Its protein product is CASSSTYTDTQYF.

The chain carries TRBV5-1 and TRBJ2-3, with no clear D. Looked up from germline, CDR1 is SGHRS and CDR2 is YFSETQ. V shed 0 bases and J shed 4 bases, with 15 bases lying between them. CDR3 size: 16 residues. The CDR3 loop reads CASSLALGPKADTQYF. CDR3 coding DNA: TGCGCCAGCAGCTTGGCCCTGGGCCCTAAGGCAGATACGCAGTATTTT.

CDR3 sequence: CASSHIRENEKLFF. CDR3 in DNA: TGTGCCAGCAGTCACATCAGGGAAAACGAAAAACTGTTTTTT. The chain employs TRBV6-6 and TRBJ1-4; TRBD1 might be the D (5 bases). Deletions cut 5 bases from V and 8 bases from J, with 15 bases between. Per germline, CDR1 MNHNY and CDR2 SVGAGI (reference sequence). This CDR3 spans 14 amino acids.

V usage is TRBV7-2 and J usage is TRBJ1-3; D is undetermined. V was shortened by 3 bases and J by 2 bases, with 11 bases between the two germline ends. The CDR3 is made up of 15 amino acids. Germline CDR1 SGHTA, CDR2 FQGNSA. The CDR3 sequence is CASSFADRAGNTIYF. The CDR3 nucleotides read TGTGCCAGCAGCTTCGCCGACCGGGCTGGAAACACCATATATTTT.

In DNA, the CDR3 is TGTGCCAGCACTATAACGGACAGGGGTTCGCGTGAAGCTTTCTTT. Protein sequence: CASTITDRGSREAFF. The rearrangement links TRBV28 to TRBJ1-1; TRBD1 matches at 9 bases. Germline V gives CDR1 MDHEN, CDR2 SYDVKM. The V segment lost 7 bases and the J segment 7 bases; nucleotides outside the gene matches: 13. This CDR3 spans 15 amino acids.

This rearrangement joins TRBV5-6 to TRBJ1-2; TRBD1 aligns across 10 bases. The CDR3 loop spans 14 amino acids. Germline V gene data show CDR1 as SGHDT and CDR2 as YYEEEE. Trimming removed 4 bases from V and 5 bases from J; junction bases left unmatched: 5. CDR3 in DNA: TGTGCCAGCAGCCCCGACAGGGGGCGATATGGCTACACCTTC. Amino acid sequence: CASSPDRGRYGYTF.

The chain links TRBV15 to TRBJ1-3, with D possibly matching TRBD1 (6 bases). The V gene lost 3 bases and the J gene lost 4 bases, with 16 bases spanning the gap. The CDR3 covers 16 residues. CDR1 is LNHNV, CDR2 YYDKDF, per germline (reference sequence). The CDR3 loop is CATSSSNRAAGNTIYF. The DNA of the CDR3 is TGTGCCACCAGCAGTAGTAACAGGGCGGCCGGAAACACCATATATTTT.

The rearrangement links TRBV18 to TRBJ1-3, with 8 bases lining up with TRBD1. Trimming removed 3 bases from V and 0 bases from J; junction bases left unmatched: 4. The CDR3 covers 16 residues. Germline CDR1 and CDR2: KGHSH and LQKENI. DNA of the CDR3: TGTGCCAGCTCACCCGACACAGGGGGCTCTGGAAACACCATATATTTT. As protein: CASSPDTGGSGNTIYF.

The CDR3 loop is CASRDSNEKLFF. The CDR3 DNA reads as TGTGCCAGCCGGGACAGTAATGAAAAACTGTTTTTT. The rearrangement links TRBV28 to TRBJ1-4; TRBD1 agrees at 7 bases. Per germline, CDR1 MDHEN and CDR2 SYDVKM. This CDR3 spans 12 amino acids. V dropped 8 bases and J dropped 4; count of bases not matched to a gene: 1.